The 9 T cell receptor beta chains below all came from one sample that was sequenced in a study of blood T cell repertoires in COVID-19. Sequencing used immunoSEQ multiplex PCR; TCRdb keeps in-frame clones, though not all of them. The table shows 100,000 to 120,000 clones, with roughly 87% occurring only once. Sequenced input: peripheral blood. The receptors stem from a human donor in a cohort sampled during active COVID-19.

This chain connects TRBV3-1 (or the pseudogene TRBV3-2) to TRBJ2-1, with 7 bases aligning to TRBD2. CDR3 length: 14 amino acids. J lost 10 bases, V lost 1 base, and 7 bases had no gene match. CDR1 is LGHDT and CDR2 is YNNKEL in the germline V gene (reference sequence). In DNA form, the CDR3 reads TGTGCCAGCAGCCAAGCCGGACTAGTAGGCGAGCAGTTCTTC. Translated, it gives CASSQAGLVGEQFF.

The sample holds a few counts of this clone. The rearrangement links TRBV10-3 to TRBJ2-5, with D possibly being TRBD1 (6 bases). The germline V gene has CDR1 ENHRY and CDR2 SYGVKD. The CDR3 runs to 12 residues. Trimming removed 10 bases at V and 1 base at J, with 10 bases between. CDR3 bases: TGTGCCACCCGACAGGCCCAAGAGACCCAGTACTTC. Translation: CATRQAQETQYF.

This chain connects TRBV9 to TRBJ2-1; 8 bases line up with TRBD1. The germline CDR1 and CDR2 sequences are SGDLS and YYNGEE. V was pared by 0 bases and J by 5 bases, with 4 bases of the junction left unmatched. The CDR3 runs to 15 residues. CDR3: CASSVGQGAHNEQFF. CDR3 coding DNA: TGTGCCAGCAGCGTAGGGCAGGGGGCCCACAATGAGCAGTTCTTC.

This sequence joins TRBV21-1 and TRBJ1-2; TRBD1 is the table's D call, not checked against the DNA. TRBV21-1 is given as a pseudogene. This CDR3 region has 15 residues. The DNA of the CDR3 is TGTGCCAGCAGCACCACTGGGGACAAACCACATGGCTACACCTTC. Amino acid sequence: CASSTTGDKPHGYTF.

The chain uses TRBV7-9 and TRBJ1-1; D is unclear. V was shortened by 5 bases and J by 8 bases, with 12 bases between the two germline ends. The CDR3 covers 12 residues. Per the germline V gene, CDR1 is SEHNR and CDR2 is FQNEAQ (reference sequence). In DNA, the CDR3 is TGTGCCAGCAGCAATACAATGAGGGAAGCTTTCTTT. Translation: CASSNTMREAFF.

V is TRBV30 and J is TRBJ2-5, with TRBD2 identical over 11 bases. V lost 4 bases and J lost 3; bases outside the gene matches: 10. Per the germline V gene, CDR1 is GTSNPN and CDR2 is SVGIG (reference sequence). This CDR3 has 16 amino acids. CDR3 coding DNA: TGTGCCTGGAACGGTGGTAGCGGGAGGGCCAAAGAGACCCAGTACTTC. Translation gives CAWNGGSGRAKETQYF.

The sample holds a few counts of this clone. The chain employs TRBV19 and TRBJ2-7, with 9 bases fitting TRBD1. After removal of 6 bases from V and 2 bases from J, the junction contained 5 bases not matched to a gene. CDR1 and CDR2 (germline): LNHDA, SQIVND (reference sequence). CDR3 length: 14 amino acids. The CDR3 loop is CASSWTGDTYEQYF. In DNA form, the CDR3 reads TGTGCCAGTAGCTGGACAGGGGATACCTACGAGCAGTACTTC.

The CDR3 region has the DNA TGTGCCAGCCTTACCTCTAGCGGGAGGTCCTACGAGCAGTACTTC. This codes for CASLTSSGRSYEQYF. The rearrangement uses TRBV28 and TRBJ2-7; TRBD2 agrees at 11 bases. The trim removed 8 bases at V and 1 base at J, leaving 7 bases unmatched. The CDR3 consists of 15 residues. The germline V gene has CDR1 MDHEN and CDR2 SYDVKM.

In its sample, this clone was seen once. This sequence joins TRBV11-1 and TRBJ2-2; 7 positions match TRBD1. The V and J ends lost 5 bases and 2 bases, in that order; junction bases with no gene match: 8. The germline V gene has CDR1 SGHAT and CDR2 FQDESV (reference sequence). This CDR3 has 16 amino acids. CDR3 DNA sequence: TGTGCCAGCAGCCTGGGACAGTTAATTAACACCGGGGAGCTGTTTTTT. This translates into CASSLGQLINTGELFF. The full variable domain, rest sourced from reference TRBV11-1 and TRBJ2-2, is EAEVAQSPRYKITEKSQAVAFWCDPISGHATLYWYRQILGQGPELLVQFQDESVVDDSQLPKDRFSAERLKGVDSTLKIQPAELGDSAMYLCASSLGQLINTGELFFGEGSRLTVL.